Presented here are 25 T cell receptor beta chains from one specimen sequenced in a study of T cells in Graves' hyperthyroidism and ophthalmopathy (dated by TCRdb to the late 2010s). The protocol used for the library was multiplex PCR. This sample was sequenced with an Illumina HiSeq 2000. The TCR beta CDR3 regions were amplified from the RNA transcripts. The TCR CDR3 was subjected to a first round of RT-PCR using the HTBI primer set and the Qiagen OneStep RT-PCR kit. The public reads were quality trimmed at Q25 with fastp and then assembled into clones with MiXCR by TCRdb, keeping productive beta chains. All rows with the same CDR3 protein become a single entry with the most common DNA and genes. Within this sample are around 390,000 distinct CDR3 sequences, with about 15% of them counted one time only. Roughly 21% of the sample rests with the top ten. Sequences were obtained from blood. These receptors were obtained from a woman aged 30 to 39 with Graves' ophthalmopathy.

This clonotype was found many times. The chain combines TRBV18 with TRBJ2-2, with TRBD1 matching 8 bases. The trim removed 5 bases at V and 4 bases at J, leaving 9 bases unmatched. The CDR3 length is 16 residues. CDR1 and CDR2 from the germline V gene are KGHSH and LQKENI. This CDR3 is CASSSTSRGPTGELFF. CDR3 in DNA: TGTGCCAGCTCATCCACTTCCAGGGGGCCCACCGGGGAGCTGTTTTTT.

This chain joins TRBV9 and TRBJ2-3; 7 bases agree with TRBD2. Germline-derived CDR1 and CDR2 are SGDLS and YYNGEE. This CDR3 is built from 20 residues. V dropped 4 bases and J dropped 2; count of bases not matched to a gene: 22. CDR3 residues: CASSSPGGFDIADYTDTQYF. CDR3 in DNA: TGTGCCAGCAGCTCTCCCGGGGGGTTTGACATCGCTGATTACACAGATACGCAGTATTTT. Based on the CDR3 plus reference TRBV9 and TRBJ2-3, the full variable domain is DSGVTQTPKHLITATGQRVTLRCSPRSGDLSVYWYQQSLDQGLQFLIQYYNGEERAKGNILERFSAQQFPDLHSELNLSSLELGDSALYFCASSSPGGFDIADYTDTQYFGPGTRLTVL.

The J gene is TRBJ2-5, the V gene TRBV20-1; D is possibly TRBD1 (7 bases). The CDR3 is made up of 15 amino acids. V was shortened by 3 bases and J by 6 bases, with 20 bases between the two germline ends. Per germline, CDR1 DFQATT and CDR2 SNEGSKA (reference sequence). The CDR3, as DNA: TGCAGTGCTAGCGCCGGGGAGGCAGGGGGACAGACCCAGTACTTC. Protein: CSASAGEAGGQTQYF.

Only a few counts were recorded for this clonotype. J is TRBJ1-5 and V is TRBV13; D gene unclear. Looked up from germline, CDR1 is PRHDT and CDR2 is FYEKMQ (reference sequence). V was shortened by 0 bases and J by 8 bases, with 17 bases between the two germline ends. The CDR3 has 16 residues. The chain's CDR3 is CASSLGLVPSMEPQHF. CDR3 in DNA: TGTGCCAGCAGCTTAGGCCTGGTCCCCTCCATGGAGCCCCAGCATTTT.

This clonotype was detected only a few times. This chain uses TRBV4-1 with TRBJ2-1; TRBD2 matches 7 bases. The germline V gene encodes CDR1 MGHRA and CDR2 YSYEKL. The length of the CDR3 is 17 residues. Trimming cost V 0 bases and J 5 bases; bases outside gene matches: 10. CDR3 region: CASSQDSGRGINNEQFF. CDR3 bases: TGCGCCAGCAGCCAAGATTCGGGGCGGGGGATTAACAATGAGCAGTTCTTC.

This clonotype occurred a few times. V and J are TRBV10-3 and TRBJ2-7, with D maybe TRBD1 (5 bases). Trimming took 6 bases from V and 1 from J, leaving 13 bases between them. CDR3 length: 14 residues. From germline, CDR1 is ENHRY and CDR2 SYGVKD. For the CDR3, the DNA is TGTGCCATCAGCGGCAGGGTCGGATCCTACGAGCAGTACTTC. Residues: CAISGRVGSYEQYF.

This clonotype came up a few times. The V call is TRBV29-1, the J call TRBJ2-2, with a weak D call TRBD2 (7 bases). Trimming removed 3 bases at V and 1 base at J, with 12 bases between. There are 15 residues in the CDR3. CDR1 and CDR2 from the germline V gene are SQVTM and ANQGSEA. CDR3 bases: TGCAGCGTTGATCGGGGGGCAGGGAACACCGGGGAGCTGTTTTTT. This encodes CSVDRGAGNTGELFF.

This clonotype has at least ten counts. V gene TRBV12-3 or TRBV12-4 combines with J gene TRBJ1-2; no clear D. This CDR3 region has 13 residues. Trimming shortened V by 4 bases and J by 6 bases, and 12 bases separated the two germline ends. The chain's CDR3 is CASSSGEVHGYTF. CDR3 bases: TGTGCCAGCAGTTCGGGAGAGGTGCATGGCTACACCTTC.

This clonotype has a count of ten or more. The chain couples TRBV12-3 or TRBV12-4 to TRBJ2-7, with 7 nucleotides matching TRBD1. CDR3 length: 15 residues. V trimming: 3 bases; J trimming: 3 bases; junction bases outside the gene matches: 8. The CDR3 bases are TGTGCCAGCAGTTTGGGGGACAGCGGATTCTACGAGCAGTACTTC. Encoded protein: CASSLGDSGFYEQYF.

This clonotype was observed a single time. The V call is TRBV11-2, the J call TRBJ2-1, with 10 bases that match TRBD1. V shed 5 bases and J 7 bases; nucleotides not matched to a gene: 8. CDR3 length: 15 amino acids. Germline V gene sequence: CDR1 SGHAT, CDR2 FQNNGV. The CDR3 loop is CASSQGQGPGNEQFF. The CDR3 coding sequence is TGTGCCAGCAGCCAGGGACAGGGGCCGGGGAATGAGCAGTTCTTC.

This clonotype showed up many times. V usage is TRBV30 and J usage is TRBJ1-1, with D perhaps matching TRBD1 (5 bases). Per germline, CDR1 GTSNPN and CDR2 SVGIG (reference sequence). Trimming cost V 1 base and J 3 bases, with 18 bases left between them. This CDR3 is 16 amino acids long. The CDR3 region has the DNA TGTGCCTGGAGTGGCTCGAGGGGTTCGGGGGACACTGAAGCTTTCTTT. It encodes CAWSGSRGSGDTEAFF.

This clonotype came up many times. The chain uses TRBV6-1 and TRBJ2-7, with 12 bases that match TRBD2. Trimming took 5 bases from V and 3 from J; bases not matched to a gene: 5. This CDR3 has 15 amino acids. Germline CDR1 MNHNS, CDR2 SASEGT. CDR3 sequence: CASSRTSGALYEQYF. The CDR3 bases are TGTGCCAGCAGTCGGACTAGCGGGGCCCTCTACGAGCAGTACTTC.

This clonotype occurred many times. The chain joins TRBV20-1 to TRBJ1-5; D is uncertain. The CDR3 is 16 amino acids. CDR1 is DFQATT and CDR2 is SNEGSKA in the germline V gene (reference sequence). Trimming removed 2 bases from V and 2 bases from J, with 16 bases in between. The CDR3 region has the DNA TGCAGTGCTAGAAGTCCGGGCAGGCTGGGCAATCAGCCCCAGCATTTT. Its translation is CSARSPGRLGNQPQHF.

This clonotype was counted ten times or more. The J gene is TRBJ2-3, the V gene TRBV15; D gene unclear. The CDR3 has 16 residues. CDR1 and CDR2 (germline): LNHNV, YYDKDF (reference sequence). Trimming left V 4 bases short and J 5 bases short, with 19 bases between. CDR3 amino acids: CATSKGPGYVLDTQYF. CDR3 sequence (DNA): TGTGCCACCAGCAAAGGACCCGGATATGTGCTAGATACGCAGTATTTT.

The table lists this clonotype with many counts. The genes are TRBV20-1 and TRBJ1-6, with TRBD1 as a possible D gene (5 bases). Germline values: CDR1 DFQATT, CDR2 SNEGSKA (reference sequence). The CDR3 is 15 residues long. V was trimmed by 4 bases and J by 7 bases, leaving 17 bases between them. The CDR3 DNA reads as TGCAGTGCTACGACAGCCATGGGATCAAATTCACCCCTCCACTTT. This encodes CSATTAMGSNSPLHF.

This clonotype was found many times. V and J are TRBV2 and TRBJ2-1, with 10 bases identical to TRBD1. The CDR3 is 14 residues long. Losses at the gene ends were 8 bases for V and 4 bases for J; bases not matched to a gene: 5. The germline V gene encodes CDR1 SNHLY and CDR2 FYNNEI. CDR3 loop: CASYRDRGYNEQFF. CDR3 bases: TGTGCCAGCTACAGGGACAGGGGTTACAATGAGCAGTTCTTC.

At least ten counts were recorded for this clonotype. The genes are TRBV3-1 and TRBJ1-2; 7 bases align to TRBD1. CDR3 size: 15 residues. V trimming: 3 bases; J trimming: 4 bases; junction bases outside the gene matches: 8. Germline V CDR1 and CDR2: LGHDT, YNNKEL (reference sequence). CDR3 DNA sequence: TGTGCCAGCAGCCACCTAGGACAGGAGGTCTATGGCTACACCTTC. It translates to CASSHLGQEVYGYTF.

This clonotype was detected many times. The V gene is TRBV29-1, the J gene TRBJ1-1, with D possibly matching TRBD1 (6 bases). Trimming pared 6 bases from V and 0 bases from J, leaving 11 bases between. Per germline, CDR1 SQVTM and CDR2 ANQGSEA. CDR3 size: 13 residues. The CDR3 loop reads CSVGGGMNTEAFF. The CDR3 nucleotides read TGCAGCGTGGGGGGGGGCATGAACACTGAAGCTTTCTTT.

In its sample, this clonotype was seen many times. The chain combines TRBV30 with TRBJ2-1, with D possibly matching TRBD1 (6 bases). V dropped 3 bases and J dropped 0 bases, with 15 bases sitting between them. Germline V gene data show CDR1 as GTSNPN and CDR2 as SVGIG (reference sequence). This CDR3 spans 16 amino acids. The DNA of the CDR3 is TGTGCCTGGAGGTCCCATAGGGGGAGCTCCTACAATGAGCAGTTCTTC. It is translated as CAWRSHRGSSYNEQFF.

This clonotype was observed many times. The genes are TRBV2 and TRBJ2-1; D not resolved. V was trimmed by 6 bases and J by 0 bases, leaving 9 bases between them. CDR3 length equals 14 residues. Germline V gene data show CDR1 as SNHLY and CDR2 as FYNNEI. CDR3 sequence reads: CASRALSSYNEQFF. For the CDR3, the DNA is TGTGCCAGCAGGGCGCTGAGCTCCTACAATGAGCAGTTCTTC.

This chain connects TRBV24-1 to TRBJ2-1; TRBD2 agrees at 11 bases. Germline V CDR1 and CDR2: KGHDR, SFDVKD. CDR3 length equals 18 residues. After removal of 2 bases from V and 2 bases from J, the junction contained 7 bases not matched to a gene. The CDR3 DNA reads TGTGCCACCAGTGATTGGGCTAGCGGGGGGACGACCTACAATGAGCAGTTCTTC. Translation: CATSDWASGGTTYNEQFF.

This clonotype has only a few counts. V usage is TRBV19 and J usage is TRBJ1-2; D remains ambiguous. The CDR3 consists of 14 residues. Germline V gene data show CDR1 as LNHDA and CDR2 as SQIVND (reference sequence). Between the trimmed V and J ends, which lost 5 bases and 11 bases, there was a span of 21 bases. CDR3 nucleotides: TGTGCCAGTAGTGCATGGGGAAAAAAGTCTTGGTACACCTTC. This codes for CASSAWGKKSWYTF.

Many counts were recorded for this clonotype. V gene TRBV20-1 combines with J gene TRBJ2-3; D is undetermined. The CDR3 is 12 amino acids. Deletions cut 1 base from V and 0 bases from J, with 2 bases between. Germline CDR1 and CDR2: DFQATT and SNEGSKA (reference sequence). The CDR3 bases are TGCAGTGCTAGAGGAAGCACAGATACGCAGTATTTT. Residues: CSARGSTDTQYF.

This clonotype was detected ten times or more. The genes are TRBV28 and TRBJ2-3; D might be TRBD2 (5 bases). The V end was cut by 3 bases, the J end by 5 bases, with 12 bases between. The CDR3 consists of 14 residues. Per the germline V gene, CDR1 is MDHEN and CDR2 is SYDVKM. For the CDR3, the DNA is TGTGCCAGCAGTTTGGTCGGGGTCGTAGATACGCAGTATTTT. Its protein product is CASSLVGVVDTQYF.

Many counts were recorded for this clonotype. This sequence joins TRBV18 and TRBJ1-1; D is ambiguous. This CDR3 has 13 amino acids. V was trimmed by 3 bases and J by 1 base, leaving 6 bases between them. Germline V CDR1 and CDR2: KGHSH, LQKENI. CDR3 DNA: TGTGCCAGCTCACCTACGTGGAACACTGAAGCTTTCTTT. Translation: CASSPTWNTEAFF.